This T cell receptor (beta chain) was observed in a study of long-term antiretroviral therapy in people with HIV. Study observations and caveats: Spans of CDR3 length were tighter for HIV repertoires than for controls. The blood, collected between the mid-2000s and the late 2010s, was possibly taken under older ART regimens.

Trimming pared 4 bases from V and 2 bases from J, leaving 6 bases between. Germline values: CDR1 SQVTM, CDR2 ANQGSEA. CDR3 length: 11 residues. At the survey level, the v3.0 immunoSEQ assay was run. Using immunoSEQ multiplex PCR, the repertoire was profiled, and TCRdb retains in-frame clones only, with some absent. In the table there are about 10,000 clones, around 83% of which are singletons. This clone is a singleton in its sample. Its antigen is undetermined. The sequence came from a man in his forties with HIV. This chain uses TRBV29-1 with TRBJ2-7, with D hard to call. The sample here was unsorted PBMCs, taken 1.2 years after starting antiretroviral therapy. The CDR3 DNA reads as TGCAGCGTTGGCTATACCTACGAGCAGTACTTC. As protein: CSVGYTYEQYF.